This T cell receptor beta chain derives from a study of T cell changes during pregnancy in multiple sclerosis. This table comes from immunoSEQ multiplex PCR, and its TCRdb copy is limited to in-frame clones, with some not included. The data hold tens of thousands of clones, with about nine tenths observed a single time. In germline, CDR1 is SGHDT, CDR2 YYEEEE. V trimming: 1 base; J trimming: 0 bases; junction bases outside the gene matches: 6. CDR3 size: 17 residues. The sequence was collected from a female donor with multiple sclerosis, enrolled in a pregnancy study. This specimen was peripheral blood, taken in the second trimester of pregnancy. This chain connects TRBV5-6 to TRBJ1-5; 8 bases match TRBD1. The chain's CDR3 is CASSLNRGTYSNQPQHF. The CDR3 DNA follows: TGTGCCAGCAGCTTGAACAGGGGGACCTATAGCAATCAGCCCCAGCATTTT.